The rows below give T cell receptor beta chains drawn from one sample of a study of monozygotic twins with cystic fibrosis. Produced via immunoSEQ multiplex PCR; TCRdb's table is partial and in-frame only. Here the sample spans roughly 29,000 clones, 70% to 90% being singletons. The material sequenced was blood. These receptors came from a girl between 2 and 10 years old with cystic fibrosis. Both conserved end residues are part of each CDR3. The D gene is left open where the match is weak. The size field is filled for only some rows; it gives once, few, many or a size class.

v_call	clone_size	d_call	j_call	cdr3_nt	cdr3_aa
TRBV27	-	TRBD1	TRBJ1-2	TGTGCCAGCAGTTTATCGTATTCGACAGGGGTCTATGGCTACACCTTC	CASSLSYSTGVYGYTF
TRBV6-1	-	-	TRBJ2-7	TGTGCCAGCCAGAGCGGGGAGGGGGACGAGCAGTACTTC	CASQSGEGDEQYF
TRBV6-5	-	-	TRBJ2-6	TGTGCCAGCAGTTTTACAGACTCTGGGGCCAACGTCCTGACTTTC	CASSFTDSGANVLTF
TRBV10-3	-	TRBD1	TRBJ1-1	TGTGCCATCAGCGGGACAGCTATGAACACTGAAGCTTTCTTT	CAISGTAMNTEAFF
TRBV4-1	-	-	TRBJ1-3	TGCGCCAGCAGCCAACAGGGCGACTCGGGAAACACCATATATTTT	CASSQQGDSGNTIYF
TRBV5-6	-	-	TRBJ2-5	TGTGCCAGCAGCTTATCTGAGACCCAGTACTTC	CASSLSETQYF
TRBV30	few	TRBD1	TRBJ2-4	TGTGCCTGGAGTTTGGGACAGGGTAACATTCAGTACTTC	CAWSLGQGNIQYF
TRBV2	once	-	TRBJ1-1	TGTGCCAGCAGGGATCAGGGGAGCACTGAAGCTTTCTTT	CASRDQGSTEAFF
TRBV4-1	-	-	TRBJ2-7	TGCGCCAGCAGCCAAGGGATGCAGCGGACTCGGGGCTACGAGCAGTACTTC	CASSQGMQRTRGYEQYF
TRBV28	-	-	TRBJ1-3	TGTGCCAGCAGCTCATTCGTCACCATATATTTT	CASSSFVTIYF
TRBV11-2	-	-	TRBJ2-7	TGTGCCAGCAGCTTAGATGGGGGAAGCTCCTACGAGCAGTACTTC	CASSLDGGSSYEQYF
TRBV10-3	-	-	TRBJ2-5	TGTGCCATCCGCTCGGGTGGAGAGACCCAGTACTTC	CAIRSGGETQYF
TRBV9	-	-	TRBJ1-1	TGTGCCAGCAGCCCGGAACCAGGTCGGGATGAAGCTTTCTTT	CASSPEPGRDEAFF
TRBV6-4	once	-	TRBJ1-1	TGTGCCAGCAGTGACCGAGAGGGTAACACTGAAGCTTTCTTT	CASSDREGNTEAFF
TRBV6-5	-	TRBD1	TRBJ1-1	TGTGCCAGCAGTCAACAGGGGGCTCGAACTGAAGCTTTCTTT	CASSQQGARTEAFF
TRBV6-5	once	TRBD1	TRBJ2-7	TGTGCCAGCACTAACGGGGCAGGGGGCTACGAGCAGTACTTC	CASTNGAGGYEQYF
TRBV6-1	-	-	TRBJ1-2	TGTGCCAGCAGTCTTACAGGGACTGGCTATGGCTACACCTTC	CASSLTGTGYGYTF
TRBV29-1	-	-	TRBJ2-1	TGCAGCGTTGTAGGCTTAAGCGGCAATGAGCAGTTCTTC	CSVVGLSGNEQFF
TRBV6-6	-	-	TRBJ2-7	TGTGCCAGCAGTCCGTCAAGCGGGCGTCACTCCTACGAGCAGTACTTC	CASSPSSGRHSYEQYF
TRBV5-1	-	-	TRBJ2-6	TGCGCCAGCAGCTTGGAGTCTGGGGCCAACGTCCTGACTTTC	CASSLESGANVLTF
TRBV2	-	TRBD2	TRBJ2-7	TGTGCCAGCAGTGGGACTAGCGGGACCTCCTACGAGCAGTACTTC	CASSGTSGTSYEQYF
TRBV5-8	-	-	TRBJ1-5	TGTGCCAGCAGGATTCGTTATGGCAATCAGCCCCAGCATTTT	CASRIRYGNQPQHF
TRBV7-6	few	-	TRBJ1-1	TGTGCCAGCAGCTTAGGGGCAGATAACACTGAAGCTTTCTTT	CASSLGADNTEAFF